These 5 T cell receptor beta chains share one sample of origin, sequenced in a study of neoadjuvant anti-PD-1 for oral cavity cancer. Generated by immunoSEQ multiplex PCR, the TCRdb table keeps only in-frame clones and is missing some. The table lists 35,000 to 50,000 clones, 77% of them singletons. As for time point: after neoadjuvant nivolumab, at surgical resection. This specimen consisted of PBMCs, obtained after nivolumab (anti-PD-1) treatment. These receptor sequences come from a person between 40 and 85 years old with oral cavity squamous cell carcinoma.

In DNA form, the CDR3 reads TGTGCCAGCAGTTCCCCCACTAACTATGGCTACACCTTC. This codes for CASSSPTNYGYTF. The rearrangement joins TRBV6-5 to TRBJ1-2, with D hard to call. The CDR3 is made up of 13 amino acids. The germline V gene encodes CDR1 MNHEY and CDR2 SVGAGI. V was shortened by 4 bases and J by 0 bases, with 6 bases between the two germline ends.

The CDR3 loop is CASSLDPRSLGEQYF. The DNA for the CDR3 is TGTGCCAGCAGCTTAGACCCAAGATCCCTGGGAGAGCAGTACTTC. The genes are TRBV7-2 and TRBJ2-7, with D hard to call. CDR1 SGHTA and CDR2 FQGNSA come from the germline V gene. The V gene lost 1 base and the J gene lost 7 bases, with 17 bases spanning the gap. The length of the CDR3 is 15 residues.

The CDR3 here is CASISDRGDYGYTF. Here the CDR3 DNA reads TGCGCCAGCATCAGCGATAGGGGAGACTATGGCTACACCTTC. The chain couples TRBV5-1 to TRBJ1-2, with D possibly matching TRBD1 (5 bases). Germline lookup yields CDR1 SGHRS and CDR2 YFSETQ. The CDR3 is 14 amino acids. Trimming shortened V by 6 bases and J by 3 bases, and 15 bases separated the two germline ends.

The genes are TRBV7-2 and TRBJ2-7, with D perhaps being TRBD1 or TRBD2 (5 bases each). Germline-derived CDR1 and CDR2 are SGHTA and FQGNSA. CDR3 length equals 13 residues. Between the trimmed V and J ends, which lost 8 bases and 6 bases, there was a span of 17 bases. DNA for the CDR3: TGTGCCAGCGCCTTCGGGACCCGAGGCGAGCAGTACTTC. Translating gives CASAFGTRGEQYF.

The CDR3 is CATLGGRTDTQYF. Here the CDR3 DNA reads TGTGCCACGTTAGGGGGCCGCACAGATACGCAGTATTTT. This chain connects TRBV7-2 to TRBJ2-3; 7 nucleotides agree with TRBD1. There are 13 residues in the CDR3. Losses at the gene ends were 10 bases for V and 1 base for J; bases not matched to a gene: 5. Germline loops: CDR1 SGHTA, CDR2 FQGNSA.